This T cell receptor beta chain originates from a study of shared clonotypes between healthy human individuals. Study-level findings and limits: Relative to memory subsets, naive subsets generally showed larger estimated richness.

CDR1 and CDR2 from the germline V gene are MNHNY and SVGAGI (reference sequence). With 2 bases removed from V and 4 bases from J, the gap between germline ends came to 6 bases. The CDR3 spans 13 residues. Profiling relied on immunoSEQ multiplex PCR, and the TCRdb table lists in-frame clones only, not all of them. The sample yields roughly 2.2 million clones, under 95% seen once. Naive CD4+ cells were CD45RA-selected; the remaining cells were memory. In regard to this clone: The antigen remains unidentified.

The TCR was taken from a man between 18 and 29 years old in good health. Some clones in this sample may be carry-over from other donors' samples. V and J are TRBV6-6 and TRBJ1-5; no definite D call. The specimen sequenced was naive CD4+ T cells from PBMCs. This sample's subset: CD45RA+ positively selected. CDR3 region: CASSYNRNQPQHF. The CDR3 nucleotides read TGTGCCAGCAGTTACAACAGAAATCAGCCCCAGCATTTT.